A selection of T cell receptor beta chains follows, all from one sample in a study of neurological immune-mediated disorders. TCRdb re-called the 5' RACE reads through MiXCR, storing one row per CDR3 protein. Of tens of thousands of distinct CDR3 sequences detected, about 13% appear once; the ten largest clones hold roughly 4.5%. Source material: PBMCs. All receptors derive from a female donor with HTLV-1-associated myelopathy (HAM/TSP). Each CDR3 is given with its conserved first and last residue. The D gene is left open where the match is weak. Some rows have no size entry. The others give once, few or many, or a class for an expanded clone.

v_gene: TRBV7-2
d_gene: TRBD2
j_gene: TRBJ2-7
abundance: many
CDR3nt: TGTGCCAGCAGCCCAGAGACTAGCGGGGGGCTCTACGAGCAGTACTTC
CDR3aa: CASSPETSGGLYEQYF

v_gene: TRBV7-8
d_gene: NA
j_gene: TRBJ2-2
abundance: NA
CDR3nt: TGTGCCAGCAGCTTCTCTGTACGGAAAGGCGGTTATCCCGGGGAGCTGTTTTTT
CDR3aa: CASSFSVRKGGYPGELFF

v_gene: TRBV4-3
d_gene: NA
j_gene: TRBJ2-1
abundance: many
CDR3nt: TGCGCCAGCAGCCAAGAGGAGGGGTCCTACAATGAGCAGTTCTTC
CDR3aa: CASSQEEGSYNEQFF

v_gene: TRBV5-1
d_gene: TRBD1
j_gene: TRBJ2-7
abundance: NA
CDR3nt: TGCGCCAGCAGCTTGGGCACAGGGGGCGCTTACTACGAGCAGTACTTC
CDR3aa: CASSLGTGGAYYEQYF

v_gene: TRBV7-9
d_gene: TRBD1
j_gene: TRBJ2-3
abundance: NA
CDR3nt: TGTGTCAGCATCCCGGACAGGGCAGATACGCAGTATTTT
CDR3aa: CVSIPDRADTQYF

v_gene: TRBV28
d_gene: TRBD2
j_gene: TRBJ2-3
abundance: many
CDR3nt: TGTGCCAGCAGTCCGACTAGCGGGGGAGATACGCAGTATTTT
CDR3aa: CASSPTSGGDTQYF

v_gene: TRBV4-1
d_gene: NA
j_gene: TRBJ2-3
abundance: many
CDR3nt: TGCGCCAGCAGCCCACAACCCAGGGCACCCCAAAGAGATACGCAGTATTTT
CDR3aa: CASSPQPRAPQRDTQYF

v_gene: TRBV6-2/TRBV6-3
d_gene: NA
j_gene: TRBJ2-7
abundance: few
CDR3nt: TGTGCCAGCAGCCGCCGGGAACCCCACTACGAGCAGTACTTC
CDR3aa: CASSRREPHYEQYF

v_gene: TRBV6-1
d_gene: NA
j_gene: TRBJ2-5
abundance: many
CDR3nt: TGTGCCAGCAGGCTTTCCGGGGGAGAGACCCAGTACTTC
CDR3aa: CASRLSGGETQYF

v_gene: TRBV20-1
d_gene: TRBD1
j_gene: TRBJ2-7
abundance: many
CDR3nt: TGCAGTGCTAGAGACCCGGGACAGGGGGTATCAAGCGAGCAGTACTTC
CDR3aa: CSARDPGQGVSSEQYF

v_gene: TRBV2
d_gene: NA
j_gene: TRBJ1-1
abundance: many
CDR3nt: TGTGCCAGCAGCAGGGACTCACTTTACACTGAAGCTTTCTTT
CDR3aa: CASSRDSLYTEAFF

v_gene: TRBV6-1
d_gene: NA
j_gene: TRBJ1-2
abundance: many
CDR3nt: TGTGCCAGCAGTGAATCGTGGGGGCAAGACTATGGCTACACCTTC
CDR3aa: CASSESWGQDYGYTF

v_gene: TRBV5-6
d_gene: NA
j_gene: TRBJ2-7
abundance: many
CDR3nt: TGTGCCAGCAGCGAAAGACGGTCAAAGCTCTACGAGCAGTACTTC
CDR3aa: CASSERRSKLYEQYF